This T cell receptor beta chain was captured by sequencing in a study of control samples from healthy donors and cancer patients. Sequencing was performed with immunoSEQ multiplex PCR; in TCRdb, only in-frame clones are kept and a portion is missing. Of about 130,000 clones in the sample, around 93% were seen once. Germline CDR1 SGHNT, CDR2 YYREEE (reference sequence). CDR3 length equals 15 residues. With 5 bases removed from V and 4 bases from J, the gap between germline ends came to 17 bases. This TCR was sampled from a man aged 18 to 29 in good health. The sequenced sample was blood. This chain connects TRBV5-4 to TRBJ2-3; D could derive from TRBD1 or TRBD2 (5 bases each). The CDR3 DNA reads TGTGCCAGCAGTCTACCGGGACCGACCCCAGATACGCAGTATTTT. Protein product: CASSLPGPTPDTQYF.